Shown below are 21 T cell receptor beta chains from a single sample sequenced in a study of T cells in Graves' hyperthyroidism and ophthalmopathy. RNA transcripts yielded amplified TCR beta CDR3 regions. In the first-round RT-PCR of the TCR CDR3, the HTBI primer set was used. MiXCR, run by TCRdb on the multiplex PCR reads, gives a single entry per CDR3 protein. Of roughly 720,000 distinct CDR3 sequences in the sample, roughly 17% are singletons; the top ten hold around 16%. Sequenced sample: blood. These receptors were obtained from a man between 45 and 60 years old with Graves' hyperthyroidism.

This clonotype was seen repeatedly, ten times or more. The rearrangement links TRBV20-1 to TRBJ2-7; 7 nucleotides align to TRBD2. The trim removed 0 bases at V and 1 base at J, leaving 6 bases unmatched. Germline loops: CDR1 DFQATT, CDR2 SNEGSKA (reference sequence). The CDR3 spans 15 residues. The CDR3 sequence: CSARELEGGSYEQYF. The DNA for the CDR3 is TGCAGTGCTAGAGAATTGGAGGGAGGGTCCTACGAGCAGTACTTC.

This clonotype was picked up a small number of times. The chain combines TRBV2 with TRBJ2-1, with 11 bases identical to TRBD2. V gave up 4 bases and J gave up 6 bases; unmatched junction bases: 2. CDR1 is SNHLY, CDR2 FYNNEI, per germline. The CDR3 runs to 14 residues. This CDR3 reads CASSGLAGGNEQFF. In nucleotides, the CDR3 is TGTGCCAGCAGTGGGCTAGCGGGAGGCAATGAGCAGTTCTTC.

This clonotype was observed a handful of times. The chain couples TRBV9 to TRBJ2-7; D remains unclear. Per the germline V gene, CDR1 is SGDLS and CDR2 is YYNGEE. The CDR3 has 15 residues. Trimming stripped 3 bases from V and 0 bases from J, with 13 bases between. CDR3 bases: TGTGCCAGCAGCGCAACAGAGTACCTCTCCTACGAGCAGTACTTC. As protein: CASSATEYLSYEQYF.

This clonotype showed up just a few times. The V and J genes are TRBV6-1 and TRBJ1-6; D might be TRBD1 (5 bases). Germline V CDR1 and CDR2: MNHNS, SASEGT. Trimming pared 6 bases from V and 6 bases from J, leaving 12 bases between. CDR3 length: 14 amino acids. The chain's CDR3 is CASRGGLANSPLHF. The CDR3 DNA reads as TGTGCCAGCAGGGGGGGTTTGGCTAATTCACCCCTCCACTTT.

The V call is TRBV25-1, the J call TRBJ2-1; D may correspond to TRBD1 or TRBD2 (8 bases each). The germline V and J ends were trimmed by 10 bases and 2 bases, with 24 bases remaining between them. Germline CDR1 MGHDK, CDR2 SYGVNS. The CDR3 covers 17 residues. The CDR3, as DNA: TGTGCCATCACAGGGGGACTAGGCGGGTTCCCCTACAATGAGCAGTTCTTC. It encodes CAITGGLGGFPYNEQFF.

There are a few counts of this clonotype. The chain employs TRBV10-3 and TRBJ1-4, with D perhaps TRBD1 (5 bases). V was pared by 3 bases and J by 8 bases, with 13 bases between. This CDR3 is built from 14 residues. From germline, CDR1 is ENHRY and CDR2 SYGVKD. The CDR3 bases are TGTGCCATCAGTGAAGAGGGCAGGGCAGAAAAACTGTTTTTT. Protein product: CAISEEGRAEKLFF.

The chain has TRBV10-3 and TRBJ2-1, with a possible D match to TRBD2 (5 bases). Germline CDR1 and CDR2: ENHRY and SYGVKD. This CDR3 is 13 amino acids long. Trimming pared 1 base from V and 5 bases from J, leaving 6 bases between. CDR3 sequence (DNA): TGTGCCATCAGTGAGTGGACTCACAATGAGCAGTTCTTC. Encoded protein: CAISEWTHNEQFF.

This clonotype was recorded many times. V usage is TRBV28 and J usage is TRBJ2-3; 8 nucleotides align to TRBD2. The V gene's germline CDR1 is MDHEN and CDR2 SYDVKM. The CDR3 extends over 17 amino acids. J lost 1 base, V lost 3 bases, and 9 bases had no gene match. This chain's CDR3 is CASSLTVREGGTDTQYF. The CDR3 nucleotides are TGTGCCAGCAGTTTGACCGTACGGGAGGGAGGCACAGATACGCAGTATTTT.

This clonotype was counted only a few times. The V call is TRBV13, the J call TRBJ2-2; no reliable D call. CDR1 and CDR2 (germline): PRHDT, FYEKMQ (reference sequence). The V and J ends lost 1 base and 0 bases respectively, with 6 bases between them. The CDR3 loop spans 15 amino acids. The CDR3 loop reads CASSLERPNTGELFF. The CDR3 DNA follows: TGTGCCAGCAGCTTAGAACGACCGAACACCGGGGAGCTGTTTTTT. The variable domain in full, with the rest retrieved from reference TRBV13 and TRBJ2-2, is AAGVIQSPRHLIKEKRETATLKCYPIPRHDTVYWYQQGPGQDPQFLISFYEKMQSDKGSIPDRFSAQQFSDYHSELNMSSLELGDSALYFCASSLERPNTGELFFGEGSRLTVL.

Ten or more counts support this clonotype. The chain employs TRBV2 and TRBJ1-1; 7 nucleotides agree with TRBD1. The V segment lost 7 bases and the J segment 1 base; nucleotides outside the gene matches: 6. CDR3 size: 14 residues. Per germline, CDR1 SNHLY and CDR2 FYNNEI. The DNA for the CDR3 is TGTGCCAGCACGAGGACAGGAAAGAACACTGAAGCTTTCTTT. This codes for CASTRTGKNTEAFF.

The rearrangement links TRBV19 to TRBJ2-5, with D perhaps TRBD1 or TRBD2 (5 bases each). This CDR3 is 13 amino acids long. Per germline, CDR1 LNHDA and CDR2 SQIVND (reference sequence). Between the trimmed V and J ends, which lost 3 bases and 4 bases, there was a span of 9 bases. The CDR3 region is CASSISGAETQYF. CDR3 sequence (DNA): TGTGCCAGTAGTATCTCCGGGGCAGAGACCCAGTACTTC.

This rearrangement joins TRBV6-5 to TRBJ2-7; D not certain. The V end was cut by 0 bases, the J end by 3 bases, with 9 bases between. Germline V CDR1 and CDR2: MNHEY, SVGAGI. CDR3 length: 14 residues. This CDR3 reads CASSYSRSYYEQYF. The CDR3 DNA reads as TGTGCCAGCAGTTACTCCAGGTCATACTACGAGCAGTACTTC.

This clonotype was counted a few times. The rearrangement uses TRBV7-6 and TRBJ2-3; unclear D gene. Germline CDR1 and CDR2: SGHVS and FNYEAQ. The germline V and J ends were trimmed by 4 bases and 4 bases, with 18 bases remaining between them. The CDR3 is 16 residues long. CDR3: CASSWSLPAFPDTQYF. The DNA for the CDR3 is TGTGCCAGCAGCTGGTCATTGCCCGCATTTCCAGATACGCAGTATTTT.

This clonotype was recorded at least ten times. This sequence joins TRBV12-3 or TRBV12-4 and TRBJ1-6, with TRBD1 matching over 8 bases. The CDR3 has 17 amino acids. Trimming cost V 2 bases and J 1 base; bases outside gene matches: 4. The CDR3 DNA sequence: TGTGCCAGCAGTTTAATCAGGGGGCGATCCTATAATTCACCCCTCCACTTT. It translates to CASSLIRGRSYNSPLHF.

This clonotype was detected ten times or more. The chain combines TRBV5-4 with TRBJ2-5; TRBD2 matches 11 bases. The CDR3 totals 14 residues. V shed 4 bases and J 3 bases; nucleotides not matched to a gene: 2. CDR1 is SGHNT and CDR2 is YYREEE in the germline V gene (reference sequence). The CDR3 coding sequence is TGTGCCAGCAGCGTGACTAGCGGGAAAGAGACCCAGTACTTC. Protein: CASSVTSGKETQYF.

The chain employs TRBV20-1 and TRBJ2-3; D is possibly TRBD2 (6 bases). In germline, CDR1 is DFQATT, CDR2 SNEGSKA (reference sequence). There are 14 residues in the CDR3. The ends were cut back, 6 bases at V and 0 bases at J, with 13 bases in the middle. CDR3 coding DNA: TGCAGTGCCATTAGCGGCGCTAGCACAGATACGCAGTATTTT. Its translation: CSAISGASTDTQYF.

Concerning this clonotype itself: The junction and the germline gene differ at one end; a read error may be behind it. The DNA of the CDR3 is TGTGCCAGCAGCTCCAGTACTAGCGGGGAACTTTTCTCCTACGAGCACTACTTC. Translating gives CASSSSTSGELFSYEHYF. The V gene is TRBV9, the J gene TRBJ2-7; 10 nucleotides match TRBD2. The germline gives CDR1 SGDLS, CDR2 YYNGEE. The CDR3 consists of 18 residues.

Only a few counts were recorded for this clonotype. CDR3: CASSIGGQGGNQPQHF. CDR3 coding DNA: TGTGCCAGTAGTATAGGCGGACAGGGTGGAAATCAGCCCCAGCATTTT. The chain couples TRBV19 to TRBJ1-5; TRBD1 matches at 8 bases. The germline CDR1 and CDR2 sequences are LNHDA and SQIVND (reference sequence). Trimming at V came to 1 base and at J to 4 bases, leaving 6 bases not matched to a gene. The CDR3 runs 16 residues.

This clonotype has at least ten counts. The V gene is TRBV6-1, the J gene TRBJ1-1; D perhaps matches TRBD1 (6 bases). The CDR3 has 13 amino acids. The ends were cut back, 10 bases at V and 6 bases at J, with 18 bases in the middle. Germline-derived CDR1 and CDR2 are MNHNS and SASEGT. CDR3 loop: CATLKSGAPEAFF. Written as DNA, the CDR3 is TGTGCCACTCTAAAGTCGGGGGCCCCTGAAGCTTTCTTT.

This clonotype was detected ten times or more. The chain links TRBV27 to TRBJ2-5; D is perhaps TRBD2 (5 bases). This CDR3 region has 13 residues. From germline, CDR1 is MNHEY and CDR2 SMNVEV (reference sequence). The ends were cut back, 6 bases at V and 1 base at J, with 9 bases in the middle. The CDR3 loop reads CASRLAPQETQYF. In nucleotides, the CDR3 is TGTGCCAGCAGGTTAGCGCCCCAAGAGACCCAGTACTTC.

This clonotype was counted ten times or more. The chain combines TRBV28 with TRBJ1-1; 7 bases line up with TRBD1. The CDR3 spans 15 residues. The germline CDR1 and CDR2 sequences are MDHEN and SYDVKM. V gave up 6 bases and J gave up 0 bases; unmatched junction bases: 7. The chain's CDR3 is CASRPQGQLNTEAFF. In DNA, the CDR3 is TGTGCCAGCAGACCGCAGGGACAGCTGAACACTGAAGCTTTCTTT. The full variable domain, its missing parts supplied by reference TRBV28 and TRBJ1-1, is DVKVTQSSRYLVKRTGEKVFLECVQDMDHENMFWYRQDPGLGLRLIYFSYDVKMKEKGDIPEGYSVSREKKERFSLILESASTNQTSMYLCASRPQGQLNTEAFFGQGTRLTVV.